This entry lists 22 T cell receptor beta chains sequenced from one sample in a study of T-cell reconstitution after alpha-beta-depleted transplantation in children. Unique molecular identifiers were incorporated during preparation of the TCRbeta library. TCRdb reprocessed the PCR reads with MiXCR, giving one entry per CDR3 protein. The sample consists of 280,000 or so distinct CDR3 sequences, roughly 12% of them appearing once. The sample was peripheral blood, taken 180 days after TCRalphabeta/CD19-depleted stem cell transplant. The receptor source for this set is a male patient aged 2 to 9 who had a stem cell transplant for chronic granulomatous disease, so the T cells may come from the graft donor.

At least ten counts were recorded for this clonotype. The chain is built from TRBV28 and TRBJ2-2; 9 nucleotides line up with TRBD2. CDR1 MDHEN and CDR2 SYDVKM come from the germline V gene. Trimming took 3 bases from V and 5 from J; bases not matched to a gene: 7. There are 16 residues in the CDR3. CDR3 sequence (DNA): TGTGCCAGCAGTTTCCGGCTAGCGGGACGAACCGGGGAGCTGTTTTTT. The encoded protein is CASSFRLAGRTGELFF.

This clonotype was recorded many times. The chain combines TRBV27 with TRBJ2-7; D assignment may be TRBD1 or TRBD2 (5 bases each). This CDR3 region has 12 residues. Germline loops: CDR1 MNHEY, CDR2 SMNVEV (reference sequence). The V gene lost 6 bases and the J gene lost 13 bases, with 19 bases spanning the gap. The chain's CDR3 is CASSLGPGAEYF. The CDR3 DNA follows: TGTGCCAGCAGCCTCGGGCCCGGGGCGGAATACTTC.

At least ten counts were recorded for this clonotype. The rearrangement joins TRBV12-3 or TRBV12-4 to TRBJ2-7, with D uncertain. Between the trimmed V and J ends, which lost 6 bases and 6 bases, there was a span of 12 bases. CDR3 size: 12 residues. The CDR3 DNA reads as TGTGCCAGCAGGCTCGGCGTGGGCGAGCAGTACTTC. It codes for CASRLGVGEQYF.

This clonotype was observed many times. The chain links TRBV18 to TRBJ2-7; D is possibly TRBD1 (6 bases). The CDR3 consists of 14 residues. Trimming shortened V by 4 bases and J by 0 bases, and 10 bases separated the two germline ends. CDR1 is KGHSH, CDR2 LQKENI, per germline. DNA for the CDR3: TGTGCCAGCTCACGATCGGACAGCTCCTACGAGCAGTACTTC. Residues: CASSRSDSSYEQYF.

This clonotype occurred many times. The genes are TRBV12-3 or TRBV12-4 and TRBJ1-3, with 7 positions matching TRBD1. The CDR3 consists of 13 residues. V trimming: 6 bases; J trimming: 2 bases; junction bases outside the gene matches: 1. The CDR3 reads CASRTGPGNTIYF. The CDR3 DNA reads TGTGCCAGCAGGACAGGGCCTGGAAACACCATATATTTT.

This clonotype was counted many times. The chain combines TRBV20-1 with TRBJ1-1, with D perhaps TRBD1 (5 bases). This CDR3 comprises 13 residues. CDR1 is DFQATT, CDR2 SNEGSKA, per germline (reference sequence). Trimming pared 4 bases from V and 0 bases from J, leaving 9 bases between. The CDR3 spells CSAIQVMNTEAFF. For the CDR3, the DNA is TGCAGTGCTATACAGGTGATGAACACTGAAGCTTTCTTT.

The table lists this clonotype with many counts. This chain links TRBV20-1 with TRBJ2-7; 9 bases are shared with TRBD1. The trim removed 5 bases at V and 9 bases at J, leaving 5 bases unmatched. The CDR3 extends over 11 amino acids. Germline V gene lookup returns CDR1 DFQATT and CDR2 SNEGSKA (reference sequence). The CDR3 loop is CSAGTGRGQYF. As DNA, the CDR3 is TGCAGTGCTGGGACAGGGCGGGGGCAGTACTTC.

Many counts were recorded for this clonotype. In DNA, the CDR3 is TGCAGTGCTAGAAACCCTAGCGGGGCCTACGAGCAGTACTTC. Its protein is CSARNPSGAYEQYF. V and J are TRBV20-1 and TRBJ2-7, with TRBD2 identical over 9 bases. Trimming removed 2 bases from V and 2 bases from J; junction bases left unmatched: 4. CDR1 is DFQATT and CDR2 is SNEGSKA in the germline V gene (reference sequence). The CDR3 runs to 14 residues.

This clonotype appeared many times. This chain connects TRBV28 to TRBJ1-5; TRBD1 is a possible D gene (5 bases). The germline V gene has CDR1 MDHEN and CDR2 SYDVKM. This CDR3 contains 14 residues. Trimming cost V 5 bases and J 4 bases, with 12 bases left between them. CDR3 sequence reads: CASSLLGRNQPQHF. As DNA, the CDR3 is TGTGCCAGCAGTCTCCTGGGACGAAATCAGCCCCAGCATTTT.

As for this clonotype: With a much larger clone just one base away, this may be a read error. The genes are TRBV4-3 and TRBJ2-3; no clear D. The CDR3 loop spans 14 amino acids. Per germline, CDR1 LGHNA and CDR2 YSLEER. This chain's CDR3 is CASSQGRMSNAHYF. CDR3 nucleotide sequence: TGCGCCAGCAGCCAAGGAAGGATGTCTAATGCGCACTATTTT.

This clonotype was detected only a few times. This rearrangement joins TRBV6-2 or TRBV6-3 to TRBJ2-3; no clear D gene. Trimming removed 8 bases from V and 9 bases from J, with 18 bases in between. The CDR3 runs 13 residues. Germline V CDR1 and CDR2: MNHEY, SVGEGT. The CDR3 loop reads CASLTSLSGTQYF. CDR3 bases: TGTGCCAGCTTGACATCTTTATCTGGGACGCAGTATTTT.

This clonotype was seen repeatedly, ten times or more. The CDR3 reads CSVGWGAGTEAFF. In DNA form, the CDR3 reads TGCAGCGTAGGTTGGGGCGCCGGAACTGAAGCTTTCTTT. The gene calls are TRBV29-1 and TRBJ1-1; a weak D match, TRBD1 (5 bases). The germline V gene encodes CDR1 SQVTM and CDR2 ANQGSEA. The ends were cut back, 6 bases at V and 5 bases at J, with 16 bases in the middle. This CDR3 has 13 amino acids.

This clonotype was detected ten times or more. The chain couples TRBV18 to TRBJ1-3; D perhaps matches TRBD1 (6 bases). Germline CDR1 KGHSH, CDR2 LQKENI. Trimming cost V 4 bases and J 6 bases, with 7 bases left between them. The CDR3 has 12 amino acids. CDR3 bases: TGTGCCAGCTCACGACAGGCAAACACCATATATTTT. This gives the protein CASSRQANTIYF. The whole variable domain, filled in from reference TRBV18 and TRBJ1-3, reads NAGVMQNPRHLVRRRGQEARLRCSPMKGHSHVYWYRQLPEEGLKFMVYLQKENIIDESGMPKERFSAEFPKEGPSILRIQQVVRGDSAAYFCASSRQANTIYFGEGSWLTVV.

Ten or more counts support this clonotype. The chain couples TRBV5-6 to TRBJ2-7, with D possibly being TRBD1 (6 bases). CDR1 and CDR2 (germline): SGHDT, YYEEEE. This CDR3 is built from 15 residues. Trimming pared 2 bases from V and 8 bases from J, leaving 20 bases between. The DNA of the CDR3 is TGTGCCAGCAGCTTAAGGGACACCCAAGGCACAAAGCAGTACTTC. Residues: CASSLRDTQGTKQYF.

This clonotype was seen at least ten times. This rearrangement joins TRBV18 to TRBJ2-3, with D tentatively TRBD1 (6 bases). The ends were cut back, 5 bases at V and 6 bases at J, with 30 bases in the middle. Germline CDR1 and CDR2: KGHSH and LQKENI. CDR3 length: 19 amino acids. The CDR3 bases are TGTGCCAGCTCAAGCTTGAATTCCCCCGGGACACCGTCGGGGGATACGCAGTATTTT. It encodes CASSSLNSPGTPSGDTQYF.

This clonotype was recorded a few times. The V and J genes are TRBV3-1 and TRBJ2-1, with D possibly called TRBD1 or TRBD2 (5 bases each). In germline, CDR1 is LGHDT, CDR2 YNNKEL (reference sequence). The CDR3 has 17 residues. V lost 2 bases and J 0 bases, leaving 14 bases between the germline ends. The CDR3 here is CASSQKGPGSSYNEQFF. The CDR3 coding sequence is TGTGCCAGCAGCCAAAAAGGCCCAGGGAGCTCCTACAATGAGCAGTTCTTC.

The sample holds a few counts of this clonotype. The V and J genes are TRBV27 and TRBJ2-1; D could derive from TRBD1 or TRBD2 (6 bases each). V was cut by 3 bases and J by 0 bases, with 9 bases left in between. This CDR3 has 15 residues. Germline V lookup: CDR1 MNHEY, CDR2 SMNVEV (reference sequence). Here the CDR3 reads CASSLWGASYNEQFF. In DNA, the CDR3 is TGTGCCAGCAGTTTGTGGGGGGCCTCCTACAATGAGCAGTTCTTC.

In its sample, this clonotype was seen many times. The chain uses TRBV7-8 and TRBJ2-2, with TRBD2 identical over 12 bases. The CDR3 covers 16 residues. Germline V gene data show CDR1 as SGHVS and CDR2 as FQNEAQ. V lost 0 bases, J lost 6 bases, and 2 bases stayed unmatched. The CDR3 region has the DNA TGTGCCAGCAGCTTAGCGCGGACTAGCGGGGCCGGGGAGCTGTTTTTT. Its translation is CASSLARTSGAGELFF. Full variable domain (outside the CDR3, taken from reference TRBV7-8 and TRBJ2-2): GAGVSQSPRYKVAKRGQDVALRCDPISGHVSLFWYQQALGQGPEFLTYFQNEAQLDKSGLPSDRFFAERPEGSVSTLKIQRTQQEDSAVYLCASSLARTSGAGELFFGEGSRLTVL.

This clonotype was counted many times. The rearrangement uses TRBV5-1 and TRBJ1-3, with 10 bases aligning to TRBD1. Trimming at V came to 4 bases and at J to 3 bases, leaving 4 bases not matched to a gene. This CDR3 contains 15 residues. The germline CDR1 and CDR2 sequences are SGHRS and YFSETQ. As DNA, the CDR3 is TGCGCCAGCAGCCGGGGACAGGGGATTGGAAACACCATATATTTT. Translating it yields CASSRGQGIGNTIYF.

This clonotype has at least ten counts. The rearrangement uses TRBV20-1 and TRBJ1-2; no clear D. This CDR3 has 12 amino acids. Between the trimmed V and J ends, which lost 5 bases and 4 bases, there was a span of 11 bases. CDR1 and CDR2 from the germline V gene are DFQATT and SNEGSKA (reference sequence). The CDR3 bases are TGCAGTGCTGGGATCGGGAGCTATGGCTACACCTTC. Residues: CSAGIGSYGYTF.

This clonotype has a handful of counts. J is TRBJ2-5 and V is TRBV3-1, with 12 bases matching TRBD2. V was pared by 6 bases and J by 1 base, with 9 bases of the junction left unmatched. The CDR3 has 17 residues. Germline lookup yields CDR1 LGHDT and CDR2 YNNKEL (reference sequence). The CDR3 DNA reads as TGTGCCAGCAGAGAGGGACTAGCGGGTGGAATCCAAGAGACCCAGTACTTC. Its protein is CASREGLAGGIQETQYF.

This clonotype was seen repeatedly, ten times or more. The CDR3 DNA sequence: TGCGCCAGCAGCCCGACAGGGAGCGGAAACACCATATATTTT. This translates into CASSPTGSGNTIYF. This rearrangement joins TRBV5-1 to TRBJ1-3, with 7 positions matching TRBD1. This CDR3 comprises 14 residues. In germline, CDR1 is SGHRS, CDR2 YFSETQ. The J segment lost 4 bases and the V segment lost 4 bases, leaving 5 bases of the junction unmatched.